Listed here are 25 T cell receptor beta chains from one sample, sequenced in a study of CD8 T cells in ankylosing spondylitis. Study-level points and caveats: Ankylosing spondylitis blood seemed to carry a telltale TCR beta motif made of under ten highly homologous variants.

Using its own MiXCR run on the 5' RACE reads, TCRdb lists one record per CDR3 protein. The data contain 700,000 to 1,000,000 distinct CDR3 sequences, about 10% of them seen just once; the ten biggest clones take up 0.45% to 0.6%. For these receptors, no antigen is known. The sample was blood, either unsorted or a sorted T cell fraction (not recorded which). Receptors were obtained from a male donor with ankylosing spondylitis.

In this sample, this clonotype turned up a few times. The chain recombines TRBV29-1 with TRBJ1-4; D remains unclear. V lost 7 bases to trimming and J lost 10 bases, with 16 bases between them. Germline V gene lookup returns CDR1 SQVTM and CDR2 ANQGSEA. The CDR3 totals 12 residues. CDR3 in amino acids: CSAGIYMGKLFF. DNA for the CDR3: TGCAGCGCTGGGATCTATATGGGAAAACTGTTTTTT.

This clonotype appeared a few times. CDR3 sequence (DNA): TGTGCCAGCAGCCTCCGCTCGGGACAGAACTATGGCTACACCTTC. It yields the protein CASSLRSGQNYGYTF. The chain uses TRBV11-2 and TRBJ1-2, with TRBD1 matching over 7 bases. The trim removed 5 bases at V and 2 bases at J, leaving 8 bases unmatched. The CDR3 totals 15 residues. Germline CDR1 reads SGHAT; CDR2 reads FQNNGV.

At least ten counts were recorded for this clonotype. The J gene is TRBJ2-3, the V gene TRBV27; maybe TRBD2 (5 bases). Germline CDR1 MNHEY, CDR2 SMNVEV (reference sequence). The CDR3 covers 15 residues. V lost 1 base, J lost 0 bases, and 8 bases lay in between. DNA of the CDR3: TGTGCCAGCAGTTTATACGCGGGTAGCACAGATACGCAGTATTTT. It yields the protein CASSLYAGSTDTQYF.

This clonotype was observed at least ten times. The chain is built from TRBV29-1 and TRBJ2-7; possibly TRBD1 for D (6 bases). Trimming cost V 7 bases and J 4 bases, with 8 bases left between them. This CDR3 spans 10 amino acids. Per germline, CDR1 SQVTM and CDR2 ANQGSEA. Here the CDR3 DNA reads TGCAGCGCAGGACAGTACGAGCAGTACTTC. It codes for CSAGQYEQYF.

The sample holds a few counts of this clonotype. The genes are TRBV4-3 and TRBJ2-3; 8 nucleotides line up with TRBD1. The germline V gene has CDR1 LGHNA and CDR2 YSLEER. Trimming cost V 0 bases and J 2 bases; bases outside gene matches: 10. CDR3 size: 18 residues. CDR3 region: CASSQDALGDRNTDTQYF. In nucleotides, the CDR3 is TGCGCCAGCAGCCAAGATGCTCTAGGGGACAGGAACACAGATACGCAGTATTTT.

Points on this clonotype: One end of the junction fails to match germline, which may point to a read error. The genes are TRBV7-2 and TRBJ1-2; D call uncertain. CDR1 is SGHTA, CDR2 FQGNSA, per germline. This CDR3 comprises 13 residues. CDR3 bases: TGTTCCAGCAGCTTAAATCGACTGGAGACTACAGACTTC. This gives the protein CSSSLNRLETTDF.

This clonotype was counted only a few times. The chain uses TRBV28 and TRBJ2-7; D uncertain. Germline V gene data show CDR1 as MDHEN and CDR2 as SYDVKM. The CDR3 contains 12 residues. Trimming left V 3 bases short and J 4 bases short, with 7 bases between. The CDR3 nucleotides read TGTGCCAGCAGTTTGCTAGAGTACGAGCAGTACTTC. Amino acid sequence: CASSLLEYEQYF.

This clonotype was seen a handful of times. The rearrangement links TRBV7-9 to TRBJ2-7; D uncertain. In germline, CDR1 is SEHNR, CDR2 FQNEAQ (reference sequence). The CDR3 has 15 residues. The ends were cut back, 5 bases at V and 2 bases at J, with 16 bases in the middle. The CDR3 nucleotides are TGTGCCAGCAGCCGATACCCGGGCCGAACCTACGAGCAGTACTTC. Its translation is CASSRYPGRTYEQYF. The variable domain in full, with the rest retrieved from reference TRBV7-9 and TRBJ2-7, is DTGVSQNPRHKITKRGQNVTFRCDPISEHNRLYWYRQTLGQGPEFLTYFQNEAQLEKSRLLSDRFSAERPKGSFSTLEIQRTEQGDSAMYLCASSRYPGRTYEQYFGPGTRLTVT.

V and J are TRBV12-3 or TRBV12-4 and TRBJ2-7; D unresolved. Trimming took 1 base from V and 3 from J, leaving 10 bases between them. The length of the CDR3 is 14 residues. The DNA of the CDR3 is TGTGCCAGCAGTTTAGGAGACGGTTACTACGAGCAGTACTTC. Its translation: CASSLGDGYYEQYF.

This chain links TRBV18 with TRBJ2-5; D is undetermined. Trimming removed 0 bases from V and 1 base from J, with 6 bases in between. CDR1 KGHSH and CDR2 LQKENI come from the germline V gene. This CDR3 has 14 amino acids. The chain's CDR3 is CASSPPVSQETQYF. The CDR3 DNA reads as TGTGCCAGCTCACCACCGGTCAGCCAAGAGACCCAGTACTTC.

Only a few counts were recorded for this clonotype. This chain joins TRBV7-8 and TRBJ1-6; D not certain. The CDR3 consists of 14 residues. Germline V gene lookup returns CDR1 SGHVS and CDR2 FQNEAQ. Trimming took 5 bases from V and 8 from J, leaving 13 bases between them. The DNA of the CDR3 is TGTGCCAGCAGCGTGACCGGCTCGGATTCACCCCTCCACTTT. Its translation is CASSVTGSDSPLHF.

This clonotype has at least ten counts. The chain carries TRBV6-1 and TRBJ1-3, with unresolved D. Germline V CDR1 and CDR2: MNHNS, SASEGT. Deletions cut 6 bases from V and 0 bases from J, with 9 bases between. The CDR3 has 14 residues. Here the CDR3 DNA reads TGTGCCAGCAGGTCGTTCAGCTCTGGAAACACCATATATTTT. This translates into CASRSFSSGNTIYF.

As regards this clonotype: At one end the junction does not follow the germline gene, possibly because of a read error. V and J are TRBV20-1 and TRBJ1-1; 7 nucleotides match TRBD1. Germline V gene lookup returns CDR1 DFQATT and CDR2 SNEGSKA (reference sequence). The length of the CDR3 is 20 residues. The CDR3 nucleotides are TGCTGTGCTAGAGTCCTTTTCCCGAAAACCGGGACAGCGGTTAACACTGAAGCTTTCTTT. Translation gives CCARVLFPKTGTAVNTEAFF.

The chain is built from TRBV7-6 and TRBJ2-2; 9 nucleotides match TRBD2. V dropped 4 bases and J dropped 6; count of bases not matched to a gene: 6. The CDR3 is 15 residues long. The germline gives CDR1 SGHVS, CDR2 FNYEAQ. The CDR3 DNA is TGTGCCAGCAGCTCCGGGACTAGCATCGCCGGGGAGCTGTTTTTT. Translated, it gives CASSSGTSIAGELFF.

This clonotype was observed at least ten times. The chain employs TRBV20-1 and TRBJ1-1; D gene uncertain. There are 11 residues in the CDR3. With 1 base removed from V and 8 bases from J, the gap between germline ends came to 8 bases. The germline V gene encodes CDR1 DFQATT and CDR2 SNEGSKA (reference sequence). The CDR3 is CSARATGEAFF. CDR3 in DNA: TGCAGTGCTAGAGCGACCGGCGAAGCTTTCTTT.

The chain joins TRBV7-2 to TRBJ2-7, with TRBD2 matching 9 bases. This CDR3 is 16 amino acids long. Germline lookup yields CDR1 SGHTA and CDR2 FQGNSA. J lost 4 bases, V lost 1 base, and 8 bases had no gene match. The CDR3 region is CASSLGRASGAYEQYF. In nucleotides, the CDR3 is TGTGCCAGCAGCTTAGGTCGGGCTAGCGGGGCTTACGAGCAGTACTTC.

DNA for the CDR3: TGTGCCAGCAGCCGATACGGACTCTCAGAGACCCAGTACTTC. This translates into CASSRYGLSETQYF. The chain links TRBV11-2 to TRBJ2-5; tentative D call: TRBD2 (5 bases). V was trimmed by 5 bases and J by 4 bases, leaving 14 bases between them. Per the germline V gene, CDR1 is SGHAT and CDR2 is FQNNGV. The CDR3 loop spans 14 amino acids.

This clonotype was found a few times. V gene TRBV29-1 combines with J gene TRBJ1-2; 10 bases line up with TRBD1. Germline CDR1 SQVTM, CDR2 ANQGSEA. This CDR3 has 15 residues. Trimming took 5 bases from V and 3 from J; bases not matched to a gene: 9. CDR3 bases: TGCAGCGTTCGGGACAGGGGCCTTAAGTACTATGGCTACACCTTC. This codes for CSVRDRGLKYYGYTF.

This sequence joins TRBV9 and TRBJ1-6; D is undetermined. This CDR3 is built from 15 residues. Germline CDR1 and CDR2: SGDLS and YYNGEE. V was clipped by 0 bases and J by 7 bases, with 11 bases between them. CDR3: CASSVGGSENSPLHF. In DNA form, the CDR3 reads TGTGCCAGCAGCGTAGGGGGTTCGGAAAATTCACCCCTCCACTTT.

There are a few counts of this clonotype. The chain employs TRBV9 and TRBJ2-1; D call uncertain. This CDR3 region has 14 residues. The germline V and J ends were trimmed by 0 bases and 5 bases, with 9 bases remaining between them. CDR1 is SGDLS, CDR2 YYNGEE, per germline. The CDR3 protein is CASSVVATNNEQFF. In nucleotides, the CDR3 is TGTGCCAGCAGCGTAGTGGCCACGAACAATGAGCAGTTCTTC.

V gene TRBV7-3 combines with J gene TRBJ2-1; the D is unclear. The CDR3 sequence is 13 residues long. Trimming took off 5 bases at V and 4 bases at J, with 9 bases between the two ends. Germline loops: CDR1 SGHTA, CDR2 FQGTGA. The CDR3 DNA reads TGTGCCAGCAGCGTCGACATATACAATGAGCAGTTCTTC. It translates to CASSVDIYNEQFF.

This clonotype was observed a few times. The rearrangement uses TRBV7-2 and TRBJ2-7; either TRBD1 or TRBD2 may supply D (5 bases each). CDR1 and CDR2 from the germline V gene are SGHTA and FQGNSA. Trimming removed 5 bases at V and 3 bases at J, with 11 bases between. This CDR3 is 13 amino acids long. The CDR3 loop is CASSQYGGYEQYF. The CDR3 bases are TGTGCCAGCAGCCAGTATGGGGGCTACGAGCAGTACTTC.

This clonotype was observed a handful of times. The V and J genes are TRBV20-1 and TRBJ1-1, with D possibly matching TRBD1 (6 bases). This CDR3 region has 10 residues. Trimming took off 6 bases at V and 8 bases at J, with 10 bases between the two ends. Germline-derived CDR1 and CDR2 are DFQATT and SNEGSKA (reference sequence). Written as DNA, the CDR3 is TGCAGTGCGGGCGACAGGGAAGCTTTCTTT. Protein product: CSAGDREAFF.

The chain links TRBV12-3 or TRBV12-4 to TRBJ2-1, with 10 bases matching TRBD2. J was trimmed by 7 bases and V by 3 bases; bases with no gene match: 6. The CDR3 extends over 15 amino acids. The DNA of the CDR3 is TGTGCCAGCAGTTTGGTTAGCGGGGGGTTAAATGAGCAGTTCTTC. It yields the protein CASSLVSGGLNEQFF.

This clonotype was counted only a few times. This chain connects TRBV7-2 to TRBJ1-5; possible D gene TRBD1, 6 bases. The germline V and J ends were trimmed by 1 base and 0 bases, with 10 bases remaining between them. CDR1 is SGHTA and CDR2 is FQGNSA in the germline V gene. The CDR3 has 16 residues. In DNA form, the CDR3 reads TGTGCCAGCAGCTTAGTGGCGGGGGCTAGCAATCAGCCCCAGCATTTT. It specifies CASSLVAGASNQPQHF.